These 7 T cell receptor beta chains were all obtained from the same sample, sequenced in a study of tumor T cells in aggressive B-cell lymphoma. Some clones are missing from TCRdb's copy, which holds only in-frame ones; the method was immunoSEQ multiplex PCR. The sample includes some 3,500 clones, 70% to 90% of them seen just once. Specimen: tumor tissue. The receptors shown here come from an adult with diffuse large B cell lymphoma.

V gene TRBV29-1 combines with J gene TRBJ1-6; TRBD1 matches at 9 bases. The V segment lost 6 bases and the J segment 10 bases; nucleotides outside the gene matches: 13. This CDR3 region has 15 residues. The germline V gene encodes CDR1 SQVTM and CDR2 ANQGSEA. The CDR3 loop is CSVATSEDRGSPLHF. In DNA form, the CDR3 reads TGCAGCGTCGCCACCTCTGAGGACAGGGGATCACCCCTCCACTTT.

The chain has TRBV5-6 and TRBJ1-3; no firm D call. Germline assignment: CDR1 SGHDT and CDR2 YYEEEE. The CDR3 runs 12 residues. The V gene lost 2 bases and the J gene lost 8 bases, with 8 bases spanning the gap. This CDR3 is CASSFGVDTIYF. The CDR3 DNA follows: TGTGCCAGCAGCTTCGGGGTAGACACCATATATTTT.

The chain is built from TRBV5-6 and TRBJ1-2; 9 nucleotides agree with TRBD1. V lost 5 bases to trimming and J lost 1 base; unmatched junction nucleotides: 9. The length of the CDR3 is 16 residues. Germline CDR1 SGHDT, CDR2 YYEEEE. Here the CDR3 DNA reads TGTGCCAGCAGTCGACCGGGGACAGGGCTTAACTATGGCTACACCTTC. Amino acid sequence: CASSRPGTGLNYGYTF.

V and J are TRBV7-9 and TRBJ2-1, with D tentatively TRBD2 (6 bases). Germline values: CDR1 SEHNR, CDR2 FQNEAQ (reference sequence). The CDR3 has 12 amino acids. Trimming shortened V by 3 bases and J by 6 bases, and 6 bases separated the two germline ends. In DNA form, the CDR3 reads TGTGCCAGCAGCTTTAGCGGCAATGAGCAGTTCTTC. It translates to CASSFSGNEQFF.

The chain carries TRBV28 and TRBJ1-2; the D gene is possibly TRBD1 (5 bases). The CDR3 extends over 16 amino acids. Trimming pared 5 bases from V and 5 bases from J, leaving 21 bases between. Germline V gives CDR1 MDHEN, CDR2 SYDVKM. The CDR3 bases are TGTGCCAGCAGTCAGAGCTTTACCCGGGGGAGATATGGCTACACCTTC. It codes for CASSQSFTRGRYGYTF.

The V and J genes are TRBV6-6 and TRBJ2-3; 8 nucleotides align to TRBD2. The germline V gene has CDR1 MNHNY and CDR2 SVGAGI (reference sequence). Trimming removed 5 bases from V and 3 bases from J; junction bases left unmatched: 10. This CDR3 contains 16 residues. DNA of the CDR3: TGTGCCAGCAGTGGCTCCTGGCGGGGGGCAACAGATACGCAGTATTTT. Translating gives CASSGSWRGATDTQYF.

The chain is built from TRBV20-1 and TRBJ1-5; a weak D match, TRBD1 (5 bases). V gave up 2 bases and J gave up 12 bases, with 11 bases separating them. The CDR3 consists of 11 residues. Germline V gene data show CDR1 as DFQATT and CDR2 as SNEGSKA (reference sequence). The CDR3 bases are TGCAGTGCTAGACAAGCGGGGGGCCAGCATTTT. Protein sequence: CSARQAGGQHF.